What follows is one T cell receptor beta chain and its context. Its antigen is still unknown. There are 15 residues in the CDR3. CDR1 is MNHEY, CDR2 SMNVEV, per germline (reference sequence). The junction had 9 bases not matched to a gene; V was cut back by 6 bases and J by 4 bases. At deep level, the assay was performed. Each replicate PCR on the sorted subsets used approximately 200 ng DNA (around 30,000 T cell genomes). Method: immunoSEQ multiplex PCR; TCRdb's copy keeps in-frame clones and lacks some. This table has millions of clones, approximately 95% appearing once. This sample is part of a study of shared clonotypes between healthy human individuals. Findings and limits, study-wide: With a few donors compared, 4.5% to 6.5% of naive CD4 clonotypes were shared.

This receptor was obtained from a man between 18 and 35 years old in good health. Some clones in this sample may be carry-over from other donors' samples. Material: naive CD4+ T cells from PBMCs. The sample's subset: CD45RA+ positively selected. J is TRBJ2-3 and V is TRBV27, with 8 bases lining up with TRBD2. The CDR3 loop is CASSPGLAVPDTQYF. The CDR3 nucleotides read TGTGCCAGCAGCCCCGGACTAGCAGTCCCAGATACGCAGTATTTT.